Below, 5 T cell receptor beta chains from the same sample are listed, as sequenced in a study of a mutant IDH1 vaccine in newly diagnosed glioma. The time point here: week 35, safety follow-up. In the vaccine, a single dose held 300 ug of the mutant IDH1 20-mer peptide, along with topical imiquimod. Assay used: immunoSEQ multiplex PCR; TCRdb lists only in-frame clones, some missing. The profile covers 45,000 or so clones, with under 90% appearing a single time and approximately 4.7% taken by the ten largest. Antigen specificity for these receptors is unknown. The sample was PBMCs, taken from a glioma patient whose treatment included an IDH1 peptide vaccine. The source is a woman between 40 and 55 years old with glioma. Some clones in this sample may be carry-over from other donors' samples.

The V and J genes are TRBV9 and TRBJ2-5, with a possible D match to TRBD2 (5 bases). Between the trimmed V and J ends, which lost 2 bases and 3 bases, there was a span of 11 bases. From germline, CDR1 is SGDLS and CDR2 YYNGEE. There are 14 residues in the CDR3. For the CDR3, the DNA is TGTGCCAGCAGCGTGTCCGGGAACGAAGAGACCCAGTACTTC. It yields the protein CASSVSGNEETQYF.

The rearrangement joins TRBV19 to TRBJ2-7; 10 nucleotides line up with TRBD2. The CDR3 is 13 amino acids. The V gene's germline CDR1 is LNHDA and CDR2 SQIVND (reference sequence). J lost 7 bases, V lost 3 bases, and 3 bases had no gene match. The CDR3 DNA reads as TGTGCCAGTAGTATTAGCGGGAGGCGAGAGCAGTACTTC. Translated, it gives CASSISGRREQYF.

This chain links TRBV29-1 with TRBJ1-2; D perhaps matches TRBD1 (5 bases). Germline assignment: CDR1 SQVTM and CDR2 ANQGSEA. Deletions cut 0 bases from V and 6 bases from J, with 17 bases between. The CDR3 is 15 residues long. The CDR3 protein is CSVEDYLGRGNGYTF. Here the CDR3 DNA reads TGCAGCGTTGAAGATTATCTGGGGAGGGGCAATGGCTACACCTTC. Supplemented by reference TRBV29-1 and TRBJ1-2, the full variable domain reads SAVISQKPSRDICQRGTSLTIQCQVDSQVTMMFWYRQQPGQSLTLIATANQGSEATYESGFVIDKFPISRPNLTFSTLTVSNMSPEDSSIYLCSVEDYLGRGNGYTFGSGTRLTVV.

The rearrangement links TRBV27 to TRBJ2-7; D uncertain. Deletions cut 4 bases from V and 2 bases from J, with 12 bases between. This CDR3 has 14 amino acids. Germline V CDR1 and CDR2: MNHEY, SMNVEV (reference sequence). The CDR3 bases are TGTGCCAGCAGTTCTCCCGGGCCAACCTACGAGCAGTACTTC. Encoded protein: CASSSPGPTYEQYF.

As DNA, the CDR3 is TGTGCCAGCAGTCGGACAGGGACGAACACTGAAGCTTTCTTT. Its translation: CASSRTGTNTEAFF. J is TRBJ1-1 and V is TRBV27; 8 nucleotides match TRBD1. Germline trimming cut 5 bases from V and 1 base from J; bases unmatched to any gene: 3. The V gene's germline CDR1 is MNHEY and CDR2 SMNVEV (reference sequence). The CDR3 spans 14 residues.